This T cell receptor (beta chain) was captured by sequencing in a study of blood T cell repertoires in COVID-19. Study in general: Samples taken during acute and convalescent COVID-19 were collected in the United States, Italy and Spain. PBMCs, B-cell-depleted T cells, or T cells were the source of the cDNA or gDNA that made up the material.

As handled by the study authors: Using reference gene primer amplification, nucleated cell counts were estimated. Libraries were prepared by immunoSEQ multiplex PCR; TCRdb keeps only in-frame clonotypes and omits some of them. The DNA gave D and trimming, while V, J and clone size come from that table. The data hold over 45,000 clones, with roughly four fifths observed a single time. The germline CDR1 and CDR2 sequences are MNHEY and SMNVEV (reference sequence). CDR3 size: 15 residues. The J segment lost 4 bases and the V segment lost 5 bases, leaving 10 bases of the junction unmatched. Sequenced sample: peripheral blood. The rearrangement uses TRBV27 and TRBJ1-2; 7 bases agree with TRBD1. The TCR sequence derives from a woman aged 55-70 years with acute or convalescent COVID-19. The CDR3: CASSTLTGLGYGYTF. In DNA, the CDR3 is TGTGCCAGCAGTACACTGACAGGGCTGGGCTATGGCTACACCTTC.